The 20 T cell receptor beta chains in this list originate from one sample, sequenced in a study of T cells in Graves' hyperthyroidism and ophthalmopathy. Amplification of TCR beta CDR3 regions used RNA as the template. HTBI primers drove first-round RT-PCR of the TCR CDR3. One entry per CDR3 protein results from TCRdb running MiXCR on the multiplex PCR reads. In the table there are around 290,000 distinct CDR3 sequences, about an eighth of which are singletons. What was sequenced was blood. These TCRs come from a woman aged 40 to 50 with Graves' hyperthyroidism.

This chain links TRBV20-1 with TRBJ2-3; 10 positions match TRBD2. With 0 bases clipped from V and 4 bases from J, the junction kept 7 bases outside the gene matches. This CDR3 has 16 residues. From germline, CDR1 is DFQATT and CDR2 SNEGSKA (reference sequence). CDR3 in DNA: TGCAGTGCTAGAGATACGGCTAGCGGGAGTTCAGATACGCAGTATTTT. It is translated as CSARDTASGSSDTQYF.

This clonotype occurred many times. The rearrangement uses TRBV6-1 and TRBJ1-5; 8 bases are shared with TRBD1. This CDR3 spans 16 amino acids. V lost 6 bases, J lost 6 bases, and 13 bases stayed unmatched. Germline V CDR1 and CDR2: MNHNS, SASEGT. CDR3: CASRQESDRGGQPQHF. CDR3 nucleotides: TGTGCCAGCAGACAAGAGTCTGACAGGGGCGGTCAGCCCCAGCATTTT.

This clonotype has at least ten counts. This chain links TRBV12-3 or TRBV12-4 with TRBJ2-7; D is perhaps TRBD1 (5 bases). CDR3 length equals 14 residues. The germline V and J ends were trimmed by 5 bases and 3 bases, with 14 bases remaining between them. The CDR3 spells CASSPSTVLYEQYF. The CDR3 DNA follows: TGTGCCAGCAGTCCTTCGACAGTTCTCTACGAGCAGTACTTC.

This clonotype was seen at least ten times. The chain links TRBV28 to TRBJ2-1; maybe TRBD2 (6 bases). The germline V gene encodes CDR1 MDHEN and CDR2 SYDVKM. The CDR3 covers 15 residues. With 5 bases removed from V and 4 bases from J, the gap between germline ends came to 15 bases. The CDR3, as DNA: TGTGCCAGCAGTCCGTCGCGGGACGGATACAATGAGCAGTTCTTC. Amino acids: CASSPSRDGYNEQFF. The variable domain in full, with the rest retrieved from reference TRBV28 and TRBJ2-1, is DVKVTQSSRYLVKRTGEKVFLECVQDMDHENMFWYRQDPGLGLRLIYFSYDVKMKEKGDIPEGYSVSREKKERFSLILESASTNQTSMYLCASSPSRDGYNEQFFGPGTRLTVL.

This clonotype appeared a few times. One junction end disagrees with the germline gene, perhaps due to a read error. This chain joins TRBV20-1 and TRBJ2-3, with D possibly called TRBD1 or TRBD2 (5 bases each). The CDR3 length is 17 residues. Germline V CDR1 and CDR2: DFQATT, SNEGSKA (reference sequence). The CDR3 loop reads CSARRPQLGVSTDTQCF. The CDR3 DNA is TGCAGTGCTAGAAGACCTCAACTAGGGGTTAGCACAGATACGCAGTGTTTT.

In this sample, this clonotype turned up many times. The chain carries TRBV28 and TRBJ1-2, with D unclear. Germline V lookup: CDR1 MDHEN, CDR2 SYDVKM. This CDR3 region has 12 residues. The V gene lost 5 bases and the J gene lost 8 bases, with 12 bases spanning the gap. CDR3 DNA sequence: TGTGCCAGCAGTCGACTCTTGGAGGGCTACACCTTC. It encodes CASSRLLEGYTF.

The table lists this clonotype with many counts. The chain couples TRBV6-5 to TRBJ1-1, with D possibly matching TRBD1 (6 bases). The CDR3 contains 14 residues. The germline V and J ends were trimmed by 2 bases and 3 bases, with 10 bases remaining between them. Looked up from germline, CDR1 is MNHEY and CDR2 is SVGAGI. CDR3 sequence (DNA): TGTGCCAGCAGTTACCGGGGGGGCTACACTGAAGCTTTCTTT. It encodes CASSYRGGYTEAFF.

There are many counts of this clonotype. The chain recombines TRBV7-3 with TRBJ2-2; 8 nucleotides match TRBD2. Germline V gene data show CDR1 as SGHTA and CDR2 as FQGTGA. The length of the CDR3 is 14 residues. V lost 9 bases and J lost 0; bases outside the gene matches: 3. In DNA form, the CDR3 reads TGTGCCAGTACTAGCGGCGCGAACACCGGGGAGCTGTTTTTT. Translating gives CASTSGANTGELFF.

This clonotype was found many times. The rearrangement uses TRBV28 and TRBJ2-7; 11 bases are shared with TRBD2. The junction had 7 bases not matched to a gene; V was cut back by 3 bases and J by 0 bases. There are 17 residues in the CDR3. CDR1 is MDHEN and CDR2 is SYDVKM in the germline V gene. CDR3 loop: CASSFPTSGTTSYEQYF. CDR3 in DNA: TGTGCCAGCAGTTTCCCGACTAGCGGGACTACCTCCTACGAGCAGTACTTC.

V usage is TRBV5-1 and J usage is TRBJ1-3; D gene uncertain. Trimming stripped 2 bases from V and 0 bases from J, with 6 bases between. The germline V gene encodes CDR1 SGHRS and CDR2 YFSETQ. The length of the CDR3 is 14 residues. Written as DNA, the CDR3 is TGCGCCAGCAGCTTCCCAGACTCTGGAAACACCATATATTTT. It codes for CASSFPDSGNTIYF.

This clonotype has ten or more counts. The CDR3, as DNA: TGTGCCAGCAGTCCGACAGGGTCCGCTGGCTACTATGGCTACACCTTC. As protein: CASSPTGSAGYYGYTF. V gene TRBV6-1 combines with J gene TRBJ1-2; the match to TRBD1 covers 7 bases. This CDR3 region has 16 residues. CDR1 MNHNS and CDR2 SASEGT come from the germline V gene. J gave up 3 bases and V 5 bases, and 12 bases lay outside the gene matches.

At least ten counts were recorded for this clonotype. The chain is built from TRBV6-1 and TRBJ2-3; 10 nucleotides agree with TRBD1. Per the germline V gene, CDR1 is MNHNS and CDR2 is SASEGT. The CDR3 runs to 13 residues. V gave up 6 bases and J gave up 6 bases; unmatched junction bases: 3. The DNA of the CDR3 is TGTGCCAGCAGGACAGGGGGCGCGGATACGCAGTATTTT. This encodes CASRTGGADTQYF.

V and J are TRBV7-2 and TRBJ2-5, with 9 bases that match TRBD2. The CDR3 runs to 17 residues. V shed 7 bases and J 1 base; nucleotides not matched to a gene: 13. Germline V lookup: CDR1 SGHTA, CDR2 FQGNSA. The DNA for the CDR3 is TGTGCCAGCACCCCTAGCGGGGTTAGCGGGAGCCAAGAGACCCAGTACTTC. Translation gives CASTPSGVSGSQETQYF.

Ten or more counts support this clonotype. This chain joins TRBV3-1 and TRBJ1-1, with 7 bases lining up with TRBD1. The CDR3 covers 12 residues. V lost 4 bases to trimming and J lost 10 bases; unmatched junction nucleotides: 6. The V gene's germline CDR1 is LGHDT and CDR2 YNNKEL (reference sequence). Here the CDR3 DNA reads TGTGCCAGCAGCCTCCCAGGGGGGCCAGCTTTCTTT. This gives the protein CASSLPGGPAFF.

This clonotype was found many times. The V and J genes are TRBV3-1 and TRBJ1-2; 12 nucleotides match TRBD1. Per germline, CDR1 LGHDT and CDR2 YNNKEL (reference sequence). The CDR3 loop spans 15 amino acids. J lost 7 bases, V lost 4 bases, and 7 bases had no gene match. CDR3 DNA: TGTGCCAGCAGCCTGCCAGGGACAGGGGGCCTTGGCTACACCTTC. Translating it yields CASSLPGTGGLGYTF.

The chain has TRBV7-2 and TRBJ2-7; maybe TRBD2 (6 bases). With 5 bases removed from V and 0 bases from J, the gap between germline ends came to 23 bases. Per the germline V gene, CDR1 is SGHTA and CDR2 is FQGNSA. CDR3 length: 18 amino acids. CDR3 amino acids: CASSHRTNILTSSYEQYF. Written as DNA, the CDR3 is TGTGCCAGCAGCCACCGGACTAACATTCTCACTAGCTCCTACGAGCAGTACTTC.

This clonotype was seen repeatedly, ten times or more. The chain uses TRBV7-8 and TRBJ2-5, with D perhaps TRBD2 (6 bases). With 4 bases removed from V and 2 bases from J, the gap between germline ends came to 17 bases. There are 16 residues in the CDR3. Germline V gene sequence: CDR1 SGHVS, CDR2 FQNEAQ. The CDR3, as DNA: TGTGCCAGCAGCTCCCAGACCCTAGCGACTCAAGAGACCCAGTACTTC. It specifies CASSSQTLATQETQYF.

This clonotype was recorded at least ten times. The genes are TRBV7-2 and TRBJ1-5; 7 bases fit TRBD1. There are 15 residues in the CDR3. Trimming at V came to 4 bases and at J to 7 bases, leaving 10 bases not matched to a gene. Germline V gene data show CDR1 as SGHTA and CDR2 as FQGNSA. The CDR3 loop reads CASSSAAGGSQPQHF. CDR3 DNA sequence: TGTGCCAGCAGCTCCGCAGCAGGGGGTAGCCAGCCCCAGCATTTT.

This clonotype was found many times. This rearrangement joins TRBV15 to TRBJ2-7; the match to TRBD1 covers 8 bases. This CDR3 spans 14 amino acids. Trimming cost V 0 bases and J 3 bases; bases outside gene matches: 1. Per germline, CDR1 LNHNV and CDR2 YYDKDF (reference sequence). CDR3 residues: CATSRDTGGYEQYF. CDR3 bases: TGTGCCACCAGCAGAGACACAGGGGGCTACGAGCAGTACTTC.

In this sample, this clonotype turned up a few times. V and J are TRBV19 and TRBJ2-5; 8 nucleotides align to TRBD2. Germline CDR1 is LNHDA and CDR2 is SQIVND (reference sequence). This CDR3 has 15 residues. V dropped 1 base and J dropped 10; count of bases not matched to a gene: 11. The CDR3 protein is CASSIGGTSGGDQYF. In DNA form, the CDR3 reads TGTGCCAGTAGTATAGGCGGGACGTCGGGGGGGGACCAGTACTTC.